What follows are 30 T cell receptor beta chains derived from one specimen sequenced in a study of shared clonotypes between healthy human individuals. Sequencing used immunoSEQ multiplex PCR; TCRdb keeps in-frame clones, though not all of them. Of hundreds of thousands of clones in the sample, 90% to 96% were seen once. The sequenced sample consisted of naive CD4+ T cells sorted from blood. As for subset: CD45RA+ positively selected. The receptor set was obtained from a woman aged 30 to 39 in good health.

V is TRBV6-1 and J is TRBJ2-7; no clear D. CDR1 MNHNS and CDR2 SASEGT come from the germline V gene. Trimming stripped 6 bases from V and 4 bases from J, with 16 bases between. The CDR3 is 14 amino acids. CDR3 in amino acids: CASRDQAPPYEQYF. The CDR3 coding sequence is TGTGCCAGCAGAGACCAAGCCCCTCCGTACGAGCAGTACTTC.

The table lists this clone with a few counts. The chain is built from TRBV28 and TRBJ2-2, with TRBD1 as a possible D gene (6 bases). The V end lost 4 bases, the J end lost 4 bases, and 7 bases lay between the germline ends. Looked up from germline, CDR1 is MDHEN and CDR2 is SYDVKM. This CDR3 is built from 13 residues. CDR3 region: CASSSDSTGELFF. The DNA of the CDR3 is TGTGCCAGCAGTTCGGACAGCACCGGGGAGCTGTTTTTT.

Comment on this clone: A junction end diverges from the germline sequence, so it may reflect a read error. The chain employs TRBV7-9 and TRBJ2-5; no reliable D call. The end of the DNA is better explained by TRBJ2-7, so the J call may be wrong. CDR1 and CDR2 from the germline V gene are SEHNR and FQNEAQ (reference sequence). The CDR3 is 12 residues long. CDR3 in DNA: TGTGCCAGCGGCTTTTTGGTATACGAGCAGTACTTC. Its protein product is CASGFLVYEQYF.

The chain is built from TRBV28 and TRBJ2-2, with 8 bases identical to TRBD1. CDR3 size: 16 residues. Germline assignment: CDR1 MDHEN and CDR2 SYDVKM. The J segment lost 2 bases and the V segment lost 5 bases, leaving 7 bases of the junction unmatched. CDR3: CASSLWAGGNTGELFF. CDR3 bases: TGTGCCAGCAGTCTCTGGGCAGGGGGCAACACCGGGGAGCTGTTTTTT.

The CDR3: CASSVGQDWNSPLHF. The CDR3 DNA reads TGCGCCAGCAGCGTGGGACAGGATTGGAATTCACCCCTCCACTTT. The V call is TRBV5-1, the J call TRBJ1-6, with 8 bases that match TRBD1. The V and J ends lost 4 bases and 7 bases, in that order; junction bases with no gene match: 7. The germline gives CDR1 SGHRS, CDR2 YFSETQ. CDR3 length: 15 amino acids.

The genes are TRBV10-1 and TRBJ2-2; D not resolved. V was pared by 0 bases and J by 5 bases, with 4 bases between. The CDR3 consists of 13 residues. Germline V gene data show CDR1 as WNHNN and CDR2 as SYGVQD (reference sequence). CDR3 in amino acids: CASSESMTGELFF. The CDR3 nucleotides read TGCGCCAGCAGTGAGTCCATGACCGGGGAGCTGTTTTTT.

The chain links TRBV5-1 to TRBJ2-7; maybe TRBD1 (6 bases). CDR1 and CDR2 (germline): SGHRS, YFSETQ. Trimming left V 4 bases short and J 5 bases short, with 13 bases between. The CDR3 has 13 residues. DNA of the CDR3: TGCGCCAGCAGCGGTACAGGGCTACACGAGCAGTACTTC. Amino acids: CASSGTGLHEQYF.

The rearrangement uses TRBV5-1 and TRBJ2-3, with TRBD2 identical over 7 bases. V dropped 1 base and J dropped 0; count of bases not matched to a gene: 8. This CDR3 is built from 17 residues. In germline, CDR1 is SGHRS, CDR2 YFSETQ. CDR3 in amino acids: CASSLIIGTTSTDTQYF. CDR3 DNA sequence: TGCGCCAGCAGCTTGATAATTGGGACTACTAGCACAGATACGCAGTATTTT.

The V gene is TRBV18, the J gene TRBJ2-7; the D is unclear. With 4 bases removed from V and 6 bases from J, the gap between germline ends came to 37 bases. The CDR3 sequence is 21 residues long. From germline, CDR1 is KGHSH and CDR2 LQKENI. CDR3 bases: TGTGCCAGCTCACACGGACGGATTGGAACATTAAACCAGCAAGGACCTCTCGAGCAGTACTTC. Translating it yields CASSHGRIGTLNQQGPLEQYF.

The chain has TRBV19 and TRBJ1-2; possibly TRBD1 for D (6 bases). Per germline, CDR1 LNHDA and CDR2 SQIVND (reference sequence). V was pared by 3 bases and J by 1 base, with 9 bases between. This CDR3 has 14 residues. The CDR3 bases are TGTGCCAGTAGTATGGTCAGGGGTAACTATGGCTACACCTTC. Amino acids: CASSMVRGNYGYTF.

The CDR3 region is CASSPAGGAYEQYF. The CDR3 DNA reads TGTGCCAGCAGCCCCGCGGGGGGTGCCTACGAGCAGTACTTC. The rearrangement joins TRBV28 to TRBJ2-7; 8 nucleotides line up with TRBD2. CDR3 length: 14 residues. Germline lookup yields CDR1 MDHEN and CDR2 SYDVKM. V lost 6 bases and J lost 2; bases outside the gene matches: 6. The whole variable domain, filled in from reference TRBV28 and TRBJ2-7, reads DVKVTQSSRYLVKRTGEKVFLECVQDMDHENMFWYRQDPGLGLRLIYFSYDVKMKEKGDIPEGYSVSREKKERFSLILESASTNQTSMYLCASSPAGGAYEQYFGPGTRLTVT.

The chain combines TRBV10-3 with TRBJ2-6; either TRBD1 or TRBD2 may supply D (5 bases each). Germline CDR1 ENHRY, CDR2 SYGVKD. The CDR3 runs to 15 residues. The V end was cut by 4 bases, the J end by 4 bases, with 11 bases between. The CDR3 loop is CAISVRDAGANVLTF. For the CDR3, the DNA is TGTGCCATCAGTGTCCGGGACGCCGGGGCCAACGTCCTGACTTTC.

Written as DNA, the CDR3 is TGCGCCAGCTCGGAGGGCCGGGACAGGGATTCCTACGAGCAGTACTTC. Translation: CASSEGRDRDSYEQYF. The chain uses TRBV4-1 and TRBJ2-7; 9 nucleotides agree with TRBD1. J lost 1 base, V lost 8 bases, and 12 bases had no gene match. The CDR3 sequence is 16 residues long. Germline CDR1 MGHRA, CDR2 YSYEKL.

The V call is TRBV5-1, the J call TRBJ2-7; 11 bases match TRBD1. V shed 4 bases and J 3 bases; nucleotides not matched to a gene: 12. The CDR3 is 17 amino acids. CDR1 and CDR2 from the germline V gene are SGHRS and YFSETQ. The CDR3 here is CASSPGGGTGGFYEQYF. The CDR3, as DNA: TGCGCCAGCAGCCCCGGTGGAGGGACAGGGGGATTCTACGAGCAGTACTTC.

As regards this clone: One end of the junction fails to match germline, which may point to a read error. J is TRBJ2-5 and V is TRBV2, with a possible D match to TRBD2 (7 bases). TRBJ2-7 matches the DNA end more closely, so the J call is doubtful. Germline CDR1 is SNHLY and CDR2 is FYNNEI. CDR3 length: 13 amino acids. The DNA for the CDR3 is TGTGCCAGCAGGGAAGGGGGGGGCTACGAGCAGTACTTC. Encoded protein: CASREGGGYEQYF.

The CDR3 DNA follows: TGTGCCAGCAGTTATCAGTCGACTTGGAACACAGATACGCAGTATTTT. Amino acid sequence: CASSYQSTWNTDTQYF. The V gene is TRBV6-5, the J gene TRBJ2-3; D is undetermined. The V gene's germline CDR1 is MNHEY and CDR2 SVGAGI. V lost 3 bases and J lost 2, with 15 bases in between. This CDR3 has 16 residues.

The chain recombines TRBV30 with TRBJ2-1, with D perhaps TRBD1 or TRBD2 (5 bases each). V was pared by 0 bases and J by 5 bases, with 23 bases between. The CDR3 is 18 residues long. CDR1 and CDR2 from the germline V gene are GTSNPN and SVGIG (reference sequence). CDR3 amino acids: CAWSVLGSSNWGNNEQFF. The CDR3 coding sequence is TGTGCCTGGAGTGTACTTGGTTCCAGCAACTGGGGGAACAATGAGCAGTTCTTC.

The V gene is TRBV5-1, the J gene TRBJ2-7, with 9 bases lining up with TRBD1. Germline lookup yields CDR1 SGHRS and CDR2 YFSETQ. This CDR3 comprises 17 residues. V dropped 0 bases and J dropped 3; count of bases not matched to a gene: 10. CDR3 sequence: CASSLAAPGQGFYEQYF. CDR3 sequence (DNA): TGCGCCAGCAGCTTGGCTGCACCGGGACAGGGTTTCTACGAGCAGTACTTC. Full variable domain (missing parts from reference TRBV5-1 and TRBJ2-7): KAGVTQTPRYLIKTRGQQVTLSCSPISGHRSVSWYQQTPGQGLQFLFEYFSETQRNKGNFPGRFSGRQFSNSRSEMNVSTLELGDSALYLCASSLAAPGQGFYEQYFGPGTRLTVT.

The chain recombines TRBV5-1 with TRBJ1-6; D unclear. CDR3 length: 15 residues. Germline values: CDR1 SGHRS, CDR2 YFSETQ. With 0 bases removed from V and 10 bases from J, the gap between germline ends came to 14 bases. CDR3 coding DNA: TGCGCCAGCAGCTTGGGACGGAGGGTGGAATCACCCCTCCACTTT. This sequence encodes CASSLGRRVESPLHF.

J is TRBJ2-1 and V is TRBV6-5, with a tentative D call TRBD2 (6 bases). The germline V and J ends were trimmed by 1 base and 0 bases, with 10 bases remaining between them. Per germline, CDR1 MNHEY and CDR2 SVGAGI. The length of the CDR3 is 16 residues. This CDR3 reads CASSYFGRGSYNEQFF. The CDR3 DNA follows: TGTGCCAGCAGTTACTTCGGGAGAGGCTCCTACAATGAGCAGTTCTTC.

The chain joins TRBV11-1 to TRBJ2-3, with D possibly matching TRBD2 (6 bases). Germline V gives CDR1 SGHAT, CDR2 FQDESV (reference sequence). The CDR3 is 14 amino acids. V dropped 3 bases and J dropped 3 bases, with 10 bases sitting between them. In DNA, the CDR3 is TGTGCCAGCAGCTTGACCAGCGGGACAGATACGCAGTATTTT. Protein product: CASSLTSGTDTQYF.

CDR3 amino acids: CASSDNPSGIDEQFF. CDR3 sequence (DNA): TGCGCCAGCAGTGATAACCCTAGCGGGATCGATGAGCAGTTCTTC. This sequence joins TRBV10-1 and TRBJ2-1; 9 nucleotides match TRBD2. J gave up 8 bases and V 3 bases, and 8 bases lay outside the gene matches. The CDR3 is 15 residues long. In germline, CDR1 is WNHNN, CDR2 SYGVQD (reference sequence).

The CDR3 DNA reads TGTGCCAGCAGCTCGGTAACAGGGCGTTGGGAGCAGTACTTC. Its protein is CASSSVTGRWEQYF. This rearrangement joins TRBV11-1 to TRBJ2-7; TRBD1 is a possible D gene (6 bases). V was shortened by 4 bases and J by 7 bases, with 17 bases between the two germline ends. The CDR3 runs 14 residues. CDR1 SGHAT and CDR2 FQDESV come from the germline V gene (reference sequence).

J is TRBJ1-3 and V is TRBV28; D perhaps matches TRBD1 (6 bases). The CDR3 runs to 15 residues. The germline CDR1 and CDR2 sequences are MDHEN and SYDVKM. Between the trimmed V and J ends, which lost 7 bases and 3 bases, there was a span of 16 bases. The CDR3 DNA sequence: TGTGCCAGCACGACAGGTTCCTTCGTTGGAAACACCATATATTTT. Its protein product is CASTTGSFVGNTIYF.

The chain uses TRBV5-1 and TRBJ2-7, with D possibly matching TRBD1 (5 bases). Trimming cost V 0 bases and J 4 bases, with 8 bases left between them. The CDR3 length is 13 residues. Germline CDR1 reads SGHRS; CDR2 reads YFSETQ. Written as DNA, the CDR3 is TGCGCCAGCAGCTTGGATCCAGGGTACGAGCAGTACTTC. The encoded protein is CASSLDPGYEQYF.

The chain combines TRBV30 with TRBJ2-1; D unresolved. Per the germline V gene, CDR1 is GTSNPN and CDR2 is SVGIG (reference sequence). This CDR3 spans 14 amino acids. V lost 2 bases and J lost 8, with 16 bases in between. The CDR3 region is CAWSFPLVSDEQFF. CDR3 nucleotide sequence: TGTGCCTGGAGTTTTCCCCTAGTAAGCGATGAGCAGTTCTTC.

The chain has TRBV7-9 and TRBJ1-1, with TRBD1 matching over 7 bases. CDR1 and CDR2 from the germline V gene are SEHNR and FQNEAQ (reference sequence). The CDR3 has 13 residues. V trimming: 8 bases; J trimming: 1 base; junction bases outside the gene matches: 4. Here the CDR3 DNA reads TGTGCCAGCCAGGGGGAGCGGAACACTGAAGCTTTCTTT. It yields the protein CASQGERNTEAFF.

This rearrangement joins TRBV5-1 to TRBJ2-5, with a weak D call TRBD2 (6 bases). CDR1 and CDR2 from the germline V gene are SGHRS and YFSETQ. V lost 1 base to trimming and J lost 2 bases, with 15 bases between them. CDR3 size: 16 residues. The CDR3 coding sequence is TGCGCCAGCAGCTTGACTCATGGGGAGGAACAAGAGACCCAGTACTTC. Its translation: CASSLTHGEEQETQYF.

The chain recombines TRBV18 with TRBJ2-3, with TRBD2 matching 14 bases. Germline V gene lookup returns CDR1 KGHSH and CDR2 LQKENI. The CDR3 is 19 residues long. Trimming took 0 bases from V and 0 from J; bases not matched to a gene: 5. The CDR3 nucleotides are TGTGCCAGCTCACCACCCGGACTAGCGGGAGGACTAAGCACAGATACGCAGTATTTT. This encodes CASSPPGLAGGLSTDTQYF.

The chain has TRBV10-1 and TRBJ2-7; D is unclear. V was shortened by 2 bases and J by 2 bases, with 13 bases between the two germline ends. CDR3 size: 15 residues. Germline V gives CDR1 WNHNN, CDR2 SYGVQD (reference sequence). This CDR3 is CASSEVGDTTYEQYF. The CDR3 DNA is TGCGCCAGCAGTGAGGTCGGTGACACAACCTACGAGCAGTACTTC.